This TCR beta chain stems from a study of CD8 T cells in ankylosing spondylitis. Germline lookup yields CDR1 SNHLY and CDR2 FYNNEI. V was clipped by 1 base and J by 7 bases, with 11 bases between them. The CDR3 runs 14 residues. General study points: Typical of ankylosing spondylitis blood, it appeared, was a TCR beta motif of roughly eight highly homologous variants. Clones linked to disease, bearing a CD8+ phenotype, were relatively rare in peripheral blood. Clones linked to disease were reported to show significant enrichment in matched ankylosing spondylitis synovial fluid.

With regard to this clonotype: Its target is unknown.

Quantitative molecular-barcoded 5'-RACE generated the TCR beta libraries. TCRdb re-called the 5' RACE reads through MiXCR, storing one row per CDR3 protein. The table has about 700,000 distinct CDR3 sequences, roughly 19% seen once. The sequenced material came from blood, either unsorted or a sorted T cell fraction (not recorded which). This receptor was obtained from a male donor with ankylosing spondylitis. The V call is TRBV2, the J call TRBJ1-5; D not certain. The CDR3 coding sequence is TGTGCCAGCAGTGAAGGGGTTCCTGGCCAGCCCCAGCATTTT. Translated, it gives CASSEGVPGQPQHF.